This T cell receptor (beta chain) was obtained from a study of blood T cell repertoires in COVID-19. Measured with immunoSEQ multiplex PCR; TCRdb has only the in-frame clones, and not every one. In the table there are approximately 300,000 clones, around 88% of which are singletons. With V trimmed by 2 bases and J by 6 bases, 0 bases remained unmatched. The CDR3 spans 11 residues. Per germline, CDR1 SQVTM and CDR2 ANQGSEA. This receptor was taken from a woman between 50 and 59 years old with acute or convalescent COVID-19. Sequences were obtained from peripheral blood. V gene TRBV29-1 combines with J gene TRBJ1-1, with 7 bases aligning to TRBD1. The CDR3 loop reads CSVEQGAEAFF. Written as DNA, the CDR3 is TGCAGCGTTGAACAGGGGGCTGAAGCTTTCTTT.